The 14 T cell receptor beta chains in this list originate from one sample, sequenced in a study of T cells after somatic rescue of genetic block. Sequencing was performed with immunoSEQ multiplex PCR; in TCRdb, only in-frame clones are kept and a portion is missing. The table includes tens of thousands of clones, approximately 91% detected once. Sequenced: peripheral blood mononuclear cells (PBMCs). These receptors were taken from a man younger than 45.

This clone was seen a single time. The gene calls are TRBV19 and TRBJ2-7; D may correspond to TRBD1 or TRBD2 (7 bases each). The CDR3 runs 15 residues. Germline CDR1 is LNHDA and CDR2 is SQIVND (reference sequence). Trimming pared 5 bases from V and 3 bases from J, leaving 17 bases between. Written as DNA, the CDR3 is TGTGCCAGTAGTCGGGGGGACAGCGGTCTCTACGAGCAGTACTTC. Its translation is CASSRGDSGLYEQYF.

This chain joins TRBV6-5 and TRBJ2-7, with 11 bases fitting TRBD2. J lost 3 bases, V lost 10 bases, and 5 bases had no gene match. From germline, CDR1 is MNHEY and CDR2 SVGAGI. The CDR3 runs to 13 residues. CDR3 protein: CATRLAGSYEQYF. The CDR3, as DNA: TGTGCCACCAGACTAGCGGGGAGCTACGAGCAGTACTTC.

The chain is built from TRBV2 and TRBJ1-5, with 9 bases that match TRBD1. Trimming took 6 bases from V and 6 from J; bases not matched to a gene: 12. Looked up from germline, CDR1 is SNHLY and CDR2 is FYNNEI. The CDR3 runs 16 residues. CDR3 sequence: CASSELQGATSQPQHF. For the CDR3, the DNA is TGTGCCAGCAGCGAACTACAGGGGGCAACAAGTCAGCCCCAGCATTTT.

This clone has just one count. The chain combines TRBV4-1 with TRBJ2-5; 7 bases map to TRBD2. Germline CDR1 reads MGHRA; CDR2 reads YSYEKL. This CDR3 has 18 amino acids. V dropped 5 bases and J dropped 4; count of bases not matched to a gene: 19. CDR3 residues: CASSSTRTRTSGSETQYF. CDR3 nucleotide sequence: TGCGCCAGCAGCTCCACAAGGACCCGGACTAGTGGTTCAGAGACCCAGTACTTC.

The rearrangement links TRBV19 to TRBJ1-5; TRBD1 matches at 12 bases. Unmatched junction bases numbered 7, after V lost 3 bases and J lost 1 base. CDR3 size: 18 residues. CDR1 is LNHDA and CDR2 is SQIVND in the germline V gene (reference sequence). The CDR3 coding sequence is TGTGCCAGTAGTATTAAAGGGACAGGGGGCAGGAGCAATCAGCCCCAGCATTTT. Amino acid sequence: CASSIKGTGGRSNQPQHF.

The rearrangement joins TRBV19 to TRBJ2-7, with a tentative D call TRBD2 (7 bases). The CDR3 contains 14 residues. Trimming removed 5 bases at V and 5 bases at J, with 16 bases between. Germline CDR1 reads LNHDA; CDR2 reads SQIVND (reference sequence). CDR3 DNA sequence: TGTGCCAGTAGTTTGGGGGGGCGCAAGGACGAGCAGTACTTC. Its protein is CASSLGGRKDEQYF.

The chain recombines TRBV15 with TRBJ2-2; D remains ambiguous. The CDR3 consists of 14 residues. Germline lookup yields CDR1 LNHNV and CDR2 YYDKDF (reference sequence). Trimming shortened V by 5 bases and J by 3 bases, and 10 bases separated the two germline ends. In DNA form, the CDR3 reads TGTGCCACCAGCTCACAACAGCACACCGGGGAGCTGTTTTTT. Translating it yields CATSSQQHTGELFF.

V and J are TRBV4-1 and TRBJ2-6; TRBD2 might be the D (5 bases). Germline assignment: CDR1 MGHRA and CDR2 YSYEKL. V was shortened by 2 bases and J by 4 bases, with 12 bases between the two germline ends. CDR3 length equals 16 residues. CDR3 region: CASSQWLEAGANVLTF. The CDR3, as DNA: TGCGCCAGCAGCCAATGGTTGGAGGCCGGGGCCAACGTCCTGACTTTC.

The chain links TRBV27 to TRBJ1-1, with 8 bases aligning to TRBD1. V shed 2 bases, J shed 4 bases, and the junction held 0 bases outside the gene matches. The germline V gene encodes CDR1 MNHEY and CDR2 SMNVEV (reference sequence). The CDR3 has 13 residues. CDR3 residues: CASSLDRGTEAFF. In DNA form, the CDR3 reads TGTGCCAGCAGTTTAGACAGGGGCACTGAAGCTTTCTTT.

This clone was recorded a few times. This rearrangement joins TRBV4-3 to TRBJ2-3; D gene ambiguous. Germline-derived CDR1 and CDR2 are LGHNA and YSLEER. This CDR3 spans 14 amino acids. V lost 4 bases, J lost 1 base, and 9 bases lay in between. The CDR3 DNA reads as TGCGCCAGCAGCCTAGGGATGGGCACAGATACGCAGTATTTT. Amino acids: CASSLGMGTDTQYF.

The chain carries TRBV4-3 and TRBJ2-1; D call uncertain. Per the germline V gene, CDR1 is LGHNA and CDR2 is YSLEER. The V gene lost 2 bases and the J gene lost 7 bases, with 12 bases spanning the gap. The length of the CDR3 is 14 residues. The CDR3: CASSQSRALNEQFF. The CDR3 DNA reads TGCGCCAGCAGCCAAAGCCGGGCCCTAAATGAGCAGTTCTTC.

The chain employs TRBV6-1 and TRBJ2-2; 7 bases agree with TRBD1. Germline lookup yields CDR1 MNHNS and CDR2 SASEGT. V dropped 3 bases and J dropped 7; count of bases not matched to a gene: 5. The CDR3 is 14 amino acids. The CDR3 bases are TGTGCCAGCAGTGAGACAGGGTTTGTCGGGGAGCTGTTTTTT. Its protein is CASSETGFVGELFF.

The rearrangement links TRBV4-1 to TRBJ2-3; D uncertain. Per the germline V gene, CDR1 is MGHRA and CDR2 is YSYEKL. The CDR3 is made up of 12 amino acids. The V end was cut by 1 base, the J end by 9 bases, with 8 bases between. The CDR3 here is CASSQAQGTQYF. In DNA, the CDR3 is TGCGCCAGCAGCCAAGCCCAAGGGACGCAGTATTTT.

This chain joins TRBV5-1 and TRBJ1-2, with 10 positions matching TRBD1. Germline CDR1 and CDR2: SGHRS and YFSETQ. The V and J ends lost 6 bases and 4 bases, in that order; junction bases with no gene match: 12. This CDR3 region has 16 residues. CDR3 sequence (DNA): TGCGCCAGCACCGCGGGACAGGGGCAGGGTGCCTATGGCTACACCTTC. Its translation is CASTAGQGQGAYGYTF.